A selection of T cell receptor beta chains follows, all from one sample in a study of OX40 agonist ivuxolimab in advanced cancers. Generated by immunoSEQ multiplex PCR, the TCRdb table keeps only in-frame clones and is missing some. The data show roughly 80,000 clones, less than 95% seen once. The source material was CD4+ or CD8+ T cells sorted from blood, sampled in a trial of the OX40 agonist ivuxolimab. The origin of the receptors is an adult with an advanced solid tumor such as melanoma, head and neck, liver or kidney cancer. CDR3s include the opening cysteine and the closing phenylalanine or tryptophan. The order of the fields is V gene, clone size, J gene, D gene, CDR3 protein, CDR3 DNA. The D gene is left open where the match is weak. Not every row has a clone size; where given, it reads once, few, many or a size class.

V: TRBV28; size: NA; J: TRBJ1-1; D: NA; CDR3: CASNQGGYAEAFF; DNA: TGTGCCAGCAACCAAGGGGGTTACGCTGAAGCTTTCTTT
V: TRBV10-3; size: NA; J: TRBJ2-5; D: NA; CDR3: CATSRGPGTQETQYF; DNA: TGTGCCACCTCACGAGGACCCGGGACTCAAGAGACCCAGTACTTC
V: TRBV25-1; size: NA; J: TRBJ2-7; D: TRBD2; CDR3: CASSSPGGQQYF; DNA: TGTGCCAGCAGTTCCCCGGGGGGGCAGCAGTACTTC
V: TRBV6-1; size: NA; J: TRBJ1-3; D: NA; CDR3: CATGANTGNTIYF; DNA: TGTGCCACCGGCGCCAACACTGGAAACACCATATATTTT
V: TRBV7-3; size: NA; J: TRBJ2-3; D: TRBD2; CDR3: CASSSSESLAGGVDTQYF; DNA: TGTGCCAGCAGCTCCTCCGAGAGTTTAGCGGGGGGAGTAGATACGCAGTATTTT
V: TRBV30; size: NA; J: TRBJ2-4; D: NA; CDR3: CAWKSSPNIQYF; DNA: TGTGCCTGGAAATCATCCCCTAACATTCAGTACTTC
V: TRBV2; size: NA; J: TRBJ1-6; D: NA; CDR3: CASSLQFSPLHF; DNA: TGTGCCAGCAGCCTACAGTTTTCACCCCTCCACTTT
V: TRBV2; size: NA; J: TRBJ2-1; D: NA; CDR3: CASRLVRSSYNEQFF; DNA: TGTGCCAGCAGGCTGGTCAGGAGCTCCTACAATGAGCAGTTCTTC
V: TRBV28; size: few; J: TRBJ1-2; D: NA; CDR3: CASRMGGNNYGYTF; DNA: TGTGCCAGCAGAATGGGGGGAAATAACTATGGCTACACCTTC
V: TRBV4-3; size: once; J: TRBJ2-1; D: NA; CDR3: CASSQEWGGANEQFF; DNA: TGCGCCAGCAGCCAAGAGTGGGGCGGGGCGAATGAGCAGTTCTTC
V: TRBV18; size: NA; J: TRBJ1-1; D: NA; CDR3: CASSPDRGRTEAFF; DNA: TGTGCCAGCTCACCAGACCGGGGGCGAACTGAAGCTTTCTTT
V: TRBV5-1; size: once; J: TRBJ1-4; D: NA; CDR3: CASSLIQGDEKLFF; DNA: TGCGCCAGCAGCCTCATCCAGGGAGATGAAAAACTGTTTTTT
V: TRBV6-6; size: NA; J: TRBJ2-7; D: NA; CDR3: CASSVHYEQYF; DNA: TGTGCCAGCAGTGTACACTACGAGCAGTACTTC
V: TRBV5-4; size: NA; J: TRBJ2-5; D: NA; CDR3: CASSLNPGTQYF; DNA: TGTGCCAGCAGCTTAAACCCAGGGACCCAGTACTTC
V: TRBV28; size: few; J: TRBJ2-7; D: NA; CDR3: CASSLGTIYEQYF; DNA: TGTGCCAGCAGTTTAGGGACAATATACGAGCAGTACTTC
V: TRBV19; size: NA; J: TRBJ2-1; D: NA; CDR3: CASSIGDNEQFF; DNA: TGTGCCAGTAGTATCGGAGACAATGAGCAGTTCTTC
V: TRBV7-2; size: NA; J: TRBJ2-3; D: NA; CDR3: CASSPPGGGIADTQYF; DNA: TGTGCCAGCAGCCCCCCAGGAGGGGGCATCGCAGATACGCAGTATTTT
V: TRBV1; size: few; J: TRBJ2-1; D: NA; CDR3: CTSSLTSSYNEQFF; DNA: TGCACCAGCAGCCTGACTAGCTCCTACAATGAGCAGTTCTTC
V: TRBV11-3; size: NA; J: TRBJ1-2; D: NA; CDR3: CASSRWGENNNYGYTF; DNA: TGTGCCAGCAGCCGTTGGGGAGAGAACAATAACTATGGCTACACCTTC
V: TRBV29-1; size: NA; J: TRBJ2-2; D: TRBD1; CDR3: CSATGSFNTGELFF; DNA: TGCAGCGCGACAGGGTCTTTTAACACCGGGGAGCTGTTTTTT
V: TRBV9; size: once; J: TRBJ1-1; D: NA; CDR3: CASSVGGTTDTEAFF; DNA: TGTGCCAGCAGCGTAGGTGGGACAACGGACACTGAAGCTTTCTTT
V: TRBV10-3; size: NA; J: TRBJ2-7; D: NA; CDR3: CAIRAGSDEQYF; DNA: TGTGCCATCAGAGCAGGGAGCGACGAGCAGTACTTC